This T cell receptor (beta chain) was profiled in a study of Ad26.COV2.S vaccination and SARS-CoV-2 variants. Findings and caveats of the study: The study found higher spike-specific TCR breadth in vaccine than placebo recipients. There was a possibility that the TCR breadth and depth analyses underestimated total T cell responses.

J lost 9 bases, V lost 2 bases, and 11 bases had no gene match. This CDR3 is 16 amino acids long. From germline, CDR1 is LNHDA and CDR2 SQIVND (reference sequence). In the case of this clone: As yet, its antigen is unknown.

The protocol was immunoSEQ multiplex PCR, while the TCRdb copy is restricted to in-frame clones and leaves out a portion. The repertoire consists of about 100,000 clones, with about three quarters occurring once and the leading ten covering about 18%. The starting material was peripheral blood, obtained after recovery from COVID-19. The rearrangement links TRBV19 to TRBJ2-1; 9 nucleotides align to TRBD2. The sequence derives from a human donor who had recovered from COVID-19. DNA of the CDR3: TGTGCCAGTAGTATAAAGGGGCGGGGGGGCCTAGGTGAGCAGTTCTTC. Protein product: CASSIKGRGGLGEQFF.